A few counts support the clone carrying this TCR beta chain. The antigen is undetermined. TCRdb redid the calling of the reads with MiXCR, one entry per CDR3 protein. This sample has approximately 120,000 distinct CDR3 sequences, with more than 25% found just once. The data were obtained in a study of T cell repertoires in cytomegalovirus infection. This CDR3 has 16 amino acids. Germline trimming cut 4 bases from V and 6 bases from J; bases unmatched to any gene: 11. CDR1 MGHRA and CDR2 YSYEKL come from the germline V gene. The rearrangement uses TRBV4-1 and TRBJ2-1, with TRBD2 matching over 8 bases. The TCR sequence derives from a human donor in good health (CMV status not recorded). Some clones in this sample may be carry-over from other donors' samples. Sequences were derived from CD8+ T cells from cultured PBMCs, sampled from culture after CMV antigen stimulation. CDR3: CASSLIGGGLFNEQFF. The CDR3 region has the DNA TGCGCCAGCAGCCTCATCGGGGGGGGCCTATTCAATGAGCAGTTCTTC.